Described below is a single TCR beta chain sequence and its context. It lacks a known antigen. There are no base qualities to consult, and no much larger clone falls within one base. The donors were healthy, HIV-negative adults who had no recently reported acute infections or vaccinations. Only Caucasian adults living in Nashville, Tennessee, USA were represented among the donors. Magnetic negative selection was used to enrich CD4+ T cells, after which naive cells were positively selected on CD45RA and the negative fraction became the memory subset. Blood was collected by leukapheresis, and PBMCs were isolated by Ficoll-Histopaque density gradient centrifugation and then cryopreserved in liquid nitrogen vapor phase. Analytical flow cytometry was used to check the purity and quantity of every magnetically sorted T cell population. Genomic DNA was isolated from every sorted fraction and measured by UV absorbance on a Nanodrop 2000c.

V is trimmed back by 1 base and J by 5 bases, and the junction contains 10 bases that no gene match accounts for. Based on the germline V gene, the CDR1 and CDR2 sequences are MDHEN and SYDVKM. The CDR3, from cysteine to phenylalanine, totals 17 residues. The read is trimmed to its CDR3 DNA, 51 bases read in frame from base 1. This specimen comes from a study of shared clonotypes between healthy human individuals (dated by TCRdb to 2018 to 2020). Turning to the overall study: The cohort included three men and a couple of women between 18 and 49 years of age. For each donor, three plates each were used for CD4 naive and CD4 memory, two plates were used for CD8 naive, and one plate was used for CD8 memory. The study deeply sequenced blood TCR repertoires of several healthy adults to estimate repertoire size and the extent of clonotype sharing between individuals. Different laboratories and diverse techniques were used to prepare libraries and sequence TCR repertoires, to increase sequencing depth and limit assay-specific biases. Each donor's leukapheresis produced roughly between roughly 0.85 and 10 billion PBMCs. The investigation overall reported the following: The genetic and exposure-history diversity represented was limited by the small number of donors. Compared with non-shared clonotypes, the clonotypes found in all four sorted-subset donors had higher generation probabilities. Even with the large sequencing depth, rarefaction of the sorted-subset datasets indicated that sequencing was incomplete. Based on pairwise subsampling, the degree of clonotype sharing among donors was expected to be affected by sequencing depth. About 4.5% of naive CD4, approximately 3.7% of naive CD8, 2.3% of memory CD4, and approximately 0.4% of memory CD8 clonotypes were shared across a few donors. Sampling was limited to blood, and TCR repertoires in tissue likely differ from TCR repertoires in blood. Larger estimated clonotype richness was generally found for naive subsets than for memory subsets.

Using the deep immunoSEQ assay, TCR CDR3 regions were amplified from genomic DNA by multiplex PCR. Extracted genomic DNA from each cell subset was spread evenly across all wells of several immunoSEQ 96-well plates, with each plate serving as a replicate. For sorted subsets, each replicate PCR was loaded with 150 to 250 ng genomic DNA, equivalent to about 30,000 T cell genomes. The purified libraries were quantified using a Qubit 3.0 fluorometer, sized with a Bioanalyzer 2100, and then quantified again using the KAPA Library Quantification kit. Every immunoSEQ 96-well plate was sequenced on a separate single-read 150-cycle Illumina NextSeq 550 flow cell. The paper's data handling went like this. Because only junctional sequences without quality scores were contained in the immunoSEQ output, filtering matching that applied to full-length reads could not be performed. To assign V/J genes and CDR3, sequences were annotated using PyIR, a Python wrapper for IgBLAST v1.9, with IMGT germline references. Reads were removed for weak V/J assignments (E-value above 1e-6), missing CDR3, stop codons, out-of-frame junctions, or ambiguous translated residues. V3J clonotypes were defined as sequences sharing an identical inferred V gene, J gene, and CDR3 amino acid sequence. The percentage overlap between two repertoires was calculated by dividing the number of shared unique clonotypes by the size of the smaller repertoire. RTK rarefaction, the Chao1 estimator, and Recon v2.1 estimates of unobserved clonotypes were used to assess repertoire richness. Generation probabilities for all TCRbeta clonotypes obtained by the gDNA method from a few donors were computed using OLGA. TCRdb mirrors the immuneACCESS table, restricted to in-frame sequences. Some clones are absent from its copies; in checked studies, under half trace to an unresolved V gene, and the reason for the others is unknown. V and J calls plus clone size are reproduced from that table; the DNA served to infer D and trimming. A total of roughly 2.6 million clones appear in this sample, approximately 92% of them only once. The top ten clonotypes cover roughly 0.14% of the sample.

Sample: naive CD4+ T cells sorted from blood. The sample's cell subset or site label, decoded: CD45RA+ positively selected. This clonotype originated in a man aged 18 to 29 in good health. The chain uses TRBV28 and TRBJ1-4; 7 junctional bases match TRBD1. The CDR3: CASSLLELQGGNEKLFF. The nucleotide sequence reads as follows: TGTGCCAGCAGTTTATTGGAACTCCAGGGGGGCAATGAAAAACTGTTTTTT.